These T cell receptor beta chains were read from a single sample in a study of shared T cell receptors in the human thymus. The table came from immunoSEQ multiplex PCR; TCRdb's copy has only in-frame clones and leaves some out. Here the sample spans 650,000 to 950,000 clones, 70% to 90% being singletons. The data also belong to a second study, concerning human thymus T cells.

The sample comprised thymocytes. Source of these receptors: a girl under three years old with a congenital heart defect. Each CDR3 is given with its conserved first and last residue. Fields, in order: clone size, J gene, V gene, CDR3 length, D gene, CDR3 DNA, CDR3 protein. The D gene is left open where the match is weak. A clone size is listed for some rows: how often the clone was seen (once, few, many), or a class if it is expanded.

few TRBJ2-1 TRBV27 16 - TGTGCCAGCAGTTGGAACTACCAGAGCTCCTACAATGAGCAGTTCTTC CASSWNYQSSYNEQFF
- TRBJ1-1 TRBV7-9 14 TRBD1 TGTGCCAGCAGCTTAGGACAGGGACAGACTGAAGCTTTCTTT CASSLGQGQTEAFF
- TRBJ1-2 TRBV6-5 15 TRBD1 TGTGCCAGCAGTCCTGGACAGGGGGGGAACTATGGCTACACCTTC CASSPGQGGNYGYTF
- TRBJ2-7 TRBV6-5 15 TRBD1 TGTGCCAGCAGTTACTGGGGACAGGGTTCCTACGAGCAGTACTTC CASSYWGQGSYEQYF
- TRBJ2-2 TRBV19 17 TRBD2 TGTGCCAGTAGCCCCTGTCACGGGGGGGCGATCACCGGGGAGCTGTTTTTT CASSPCHGGAITGELFF
- TRBJ2-2 TRBV28 15 TRBD1 TGTGCCAGCAGTTTCACAGGGGGCCACACCGGGGAGCTGTTTTTT CASSFTGGHTGELFF
- TRBJ1-1 TRBV13 16 TRBD1 TGTGCCAGCAGCTTAGGGGGACAGTTGAGCGTAACTGATGCTTTCTTT CASSLGGQLSVTDAFF
once TRBJ1-6 TRBV5-1 12 - TGCGCCAGCAGCTCAGATAATTCCCCCCTCCACTTT CASSSDNSPLHF
- TRBJ1-5 TRBV5-1 14 TRBD1 TGCGCCAGCAGCTTGACAGGGGGCGTGCAGCCCCAGCATTTT CASSLTGGVQPQHF
- TRBJ1-5 TRBV4-1 18 - TGCGCCAGCAGCCAAGACTACAGCCTTTTCTATAGCAATCAGCCCCAGCATTTT CASSQDYSLFYSNQPQHF
- TRBJ1-2 TRBV30 13 TRBD1 TGTGCCTGGAGCCTCCGGGACAGGGGTGGCTACACCTTC CAWSLRDRGGYTF
once TRBJ1-3 TRBV9 17 TRBD1 TGTGCCAGCAGCCCACGGACAGGCTCATTCTCTGGAAACACCATATATTTT CASSPRTGSFSGNTIYF